The entry below gives a single T cell receptor beta chain sequence along with its context. In the original workflow: Estimates of nucleated cell counts were drawn from the amplification of reference gene primers. Method: immunoSEQ multiplex PCR; TCRdb's copy keeps in-frame clones and lacks some. That table gives V, J and clone size, and the DNA gave D and trimming. The table has over 120,000 clones, around 82% seen once. The sample belongs to a study of blood T cell repertoires in COVID-19. On the study more broadly: Acute and convalescent COVID-19 samples came from the United States, Italy and Spain.

The germline V gene has CDR1 SEHNR and CDR2 FQNEAQ (reference sequence). CDR3 length: 16 amino acids. Trimming removed 1 base at V and 4 bases at J, with 16 bases between. The chain links TRBV7-9 to TRBJ1-1, with D unresolved. The sequence was obtained from a human donor in a cohort sampled during active COVID-19. Sequenced sample: peripheral blood. The CDR3 is CASSLELGRLGTEAFF. Written as DNA, the CDR3 is TGTGCCAGCAGCTTAGAGCTGGGCAGATTAGGCACTGAAGCTTTCTTT. The entire variable domain, with the rest obtained from reference TRBV7-9 and TRBJ1-1, is as follows: DTGVSQNPRHKITKRGQNVTFRCDPISEHNRLYWYRQTLGQGPEFLTYFQNEAQLEKSRLLSDRFSAERPKGSFSTLEIQRTEQGDSAMYLCASSLELGRLGTEAFFGQGTRLTVV.